The entry that follows covers one T cell receptor beta chain sequence. Its target is not known. Other DNA sequences from this sample encode an identical CDR3 as well. V lost 6 bases and J 3 bases, leaving 9 bases between the germline ends. The CDR3 length is 11 residues. Germline V gene sequence: CDR1 DFQATT, CDR2 SNEGSKA (reference sequence). Assay: immunoSEQ multiplex PCR; the TCRdb copy retains only in-frame clones and omits some. The profile shows 200,000 to 300,000 clones, 80% to 95% of them singletons. The source of the sample is a study of T cell responses to AZD1222 COVID-19 vaccine. Study-wide results and limits: The study identified only six AZD1222 recipients as seropositive at baseline. Vaccine-related CD4 TCRs covered spike, predominating at 160-218 and 743-854. Mostly white British, mostly female donors; authors suggested clonal diversity may be underestimated.

The sequence was collected from an adult in good health. This chain joins TRBV20-1 and TRBJ2-7, with D uncertain. The sample here was peripheral blood, taken on day 0 of AZD1222 vaccination. DNA of the CDR3: TGCAGTGCCAGAACCCACTACGAGCAGTACTTC. This sequence encodes CSARTHYEQYF.